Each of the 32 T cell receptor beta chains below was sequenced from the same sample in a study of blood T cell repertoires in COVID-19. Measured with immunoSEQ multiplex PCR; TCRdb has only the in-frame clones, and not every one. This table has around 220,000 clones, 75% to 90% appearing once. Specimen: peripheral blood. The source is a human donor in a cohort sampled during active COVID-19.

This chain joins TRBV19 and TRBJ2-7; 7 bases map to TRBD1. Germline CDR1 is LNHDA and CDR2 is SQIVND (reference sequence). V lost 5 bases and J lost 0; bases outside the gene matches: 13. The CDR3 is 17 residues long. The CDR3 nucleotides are TGTGCCAGTAGTCCTACCTGGGGACAGAAGGGCTCCTACGAGCAGTACTTC. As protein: CASSPTWGQKGSYEQYF.

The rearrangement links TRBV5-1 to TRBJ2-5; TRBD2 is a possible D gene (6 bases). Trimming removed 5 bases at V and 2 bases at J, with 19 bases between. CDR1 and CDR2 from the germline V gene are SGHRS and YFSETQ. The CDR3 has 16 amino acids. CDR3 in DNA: TGCGCCAGCAGGTCCACTCCCGGGACTTTACAAGAGACCCAGTACTTC. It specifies CASRSTPGTLQETQYF.

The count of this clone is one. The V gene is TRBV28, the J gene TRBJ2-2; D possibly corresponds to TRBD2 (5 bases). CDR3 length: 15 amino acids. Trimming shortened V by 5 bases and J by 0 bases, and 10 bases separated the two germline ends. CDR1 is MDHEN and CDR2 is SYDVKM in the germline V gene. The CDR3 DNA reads TGTGCCAGCAGTAGGAGGATTACGAACACCGGGGAGCTGTTTTTT. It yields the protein CASSRRITNTGELFF. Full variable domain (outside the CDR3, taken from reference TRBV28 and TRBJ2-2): DVKVTQSSRYLVKRTGEKVFLECVQDMDHENMFWYRQDPGLGLRLIYFSYDVKMKEKGDIPEGYSVSREKKERFSLILESASTNQTSMYLCASSRRITNTGELFFGEGSRLTVL.

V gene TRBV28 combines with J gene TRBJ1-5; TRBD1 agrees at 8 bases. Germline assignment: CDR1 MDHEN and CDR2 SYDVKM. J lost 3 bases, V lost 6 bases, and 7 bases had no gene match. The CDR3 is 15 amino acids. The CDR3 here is CASSPDRADNQPQHF. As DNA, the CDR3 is TGTGCCAGCAGCCCGGACAGGGCGGACAATCAGCCCCAGCATTTT.

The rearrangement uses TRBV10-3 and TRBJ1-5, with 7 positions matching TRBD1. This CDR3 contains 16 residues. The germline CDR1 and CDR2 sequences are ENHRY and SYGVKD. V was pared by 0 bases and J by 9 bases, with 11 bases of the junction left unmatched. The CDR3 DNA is TGTGCCATCAGTGAGTCGCGACAGGGTGCGTCGGGGCCCCAGCATTTT. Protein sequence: CAISESRQGASGPQHF.

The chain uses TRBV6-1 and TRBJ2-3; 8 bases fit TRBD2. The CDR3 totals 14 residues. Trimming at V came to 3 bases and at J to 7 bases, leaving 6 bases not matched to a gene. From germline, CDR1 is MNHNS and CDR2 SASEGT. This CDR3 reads CASSDGTRIHTQYF. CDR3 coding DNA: TGTGCCAGCAGTGACGGGACTAGAATACATACGCAGTATTTT.

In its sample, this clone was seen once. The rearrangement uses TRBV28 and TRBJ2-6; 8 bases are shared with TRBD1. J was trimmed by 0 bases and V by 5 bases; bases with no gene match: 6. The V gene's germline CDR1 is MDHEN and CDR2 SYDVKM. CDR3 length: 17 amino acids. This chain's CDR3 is CASSKGQGNSGANVLTF. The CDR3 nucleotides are TGTGCCAGCAGTAAAGGACAGGGCAACTCTGGGGCCAACGTCCTGACTTTC.

This chain's CDR3 is CASSTRTGTNQPQHF. In DNA form, the CDR3 reads TGTGCCAGCAGCACCCGGACAGGTACAAATCAGCCCCAGCATTTT. The chain is built from TRBV7-9 and TRBJ1-5, with 7 bases identical to TRBD1. Germline-derived CDR1 and CDR2 are SEHNR and FQNEAQ (reference sequence). This CDR3 has 15 residues. The J segment lost 4 bases and the V segment lost 5 bases, leaving 8 bases of the junction unmatched.

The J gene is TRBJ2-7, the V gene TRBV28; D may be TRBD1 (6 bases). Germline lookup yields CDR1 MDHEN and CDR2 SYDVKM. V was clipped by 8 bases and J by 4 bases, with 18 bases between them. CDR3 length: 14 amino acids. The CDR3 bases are TGTGCCAGCGGCCTCCGGGACACTTTATACGAGCAGTACTTC. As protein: CASGLRDTLYEQYF.

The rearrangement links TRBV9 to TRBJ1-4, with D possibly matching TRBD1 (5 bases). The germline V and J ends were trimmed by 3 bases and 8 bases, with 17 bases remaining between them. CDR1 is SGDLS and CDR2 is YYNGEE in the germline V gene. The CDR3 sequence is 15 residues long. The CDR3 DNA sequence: TGTGCCAGCAGCGCCGACAGAGGCCCCTTAGAAAAACTGTTTTTT. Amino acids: CASSADRGPLEKLFF.

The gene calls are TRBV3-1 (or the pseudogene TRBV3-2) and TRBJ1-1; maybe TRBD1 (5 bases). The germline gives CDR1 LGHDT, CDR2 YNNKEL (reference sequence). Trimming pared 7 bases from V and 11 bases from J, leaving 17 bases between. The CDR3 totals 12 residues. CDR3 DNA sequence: TGTGCCAGCATCACCCGGGGAGGGGAGGCTTTCTTT. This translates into CASITRGGEAFF.

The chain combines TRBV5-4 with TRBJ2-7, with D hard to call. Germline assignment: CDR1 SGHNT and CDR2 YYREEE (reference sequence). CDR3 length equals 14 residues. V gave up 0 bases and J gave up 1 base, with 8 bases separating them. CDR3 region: CASSLGPSSYEQYF. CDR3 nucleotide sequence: TGTGCCAGCAGCTTGGGTCCCTCTTCCTACGAGCAGTACTTC.

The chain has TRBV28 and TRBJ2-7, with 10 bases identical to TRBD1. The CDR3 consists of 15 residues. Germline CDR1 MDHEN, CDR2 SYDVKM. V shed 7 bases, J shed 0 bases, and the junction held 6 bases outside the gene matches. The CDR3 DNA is TGTGCCAGCACCCCAGGGACAGGGGTCTCCTACGAGCAGTACTTC. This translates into CASTPGTGVSYEQYF.

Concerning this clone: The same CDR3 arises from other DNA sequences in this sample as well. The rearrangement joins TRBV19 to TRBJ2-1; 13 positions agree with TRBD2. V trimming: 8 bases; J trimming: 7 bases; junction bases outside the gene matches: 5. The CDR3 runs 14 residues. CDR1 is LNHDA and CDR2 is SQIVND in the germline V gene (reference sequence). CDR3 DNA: TGTGCCAGTTCATGGACTAGCGGGAGTAATGAGCAGTTCTTC. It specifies CASSWTSGSNEQFF.

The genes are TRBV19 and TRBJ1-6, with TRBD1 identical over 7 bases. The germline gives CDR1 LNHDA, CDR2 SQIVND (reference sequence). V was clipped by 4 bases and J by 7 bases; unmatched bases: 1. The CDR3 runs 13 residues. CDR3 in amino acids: CASSTGGNSPLHF. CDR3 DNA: TGTGCCAGTAGTACAGGGGGGAATTCACCCCTCCACTTT.

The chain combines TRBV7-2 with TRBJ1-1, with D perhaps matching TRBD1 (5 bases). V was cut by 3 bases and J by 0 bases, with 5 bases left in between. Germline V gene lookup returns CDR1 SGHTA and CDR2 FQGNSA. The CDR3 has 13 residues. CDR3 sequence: CASSLDMNTEAFF. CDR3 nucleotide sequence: TGTGCCAGCAGCTTGGACATGAACACTGAAGCTTTCTTT.

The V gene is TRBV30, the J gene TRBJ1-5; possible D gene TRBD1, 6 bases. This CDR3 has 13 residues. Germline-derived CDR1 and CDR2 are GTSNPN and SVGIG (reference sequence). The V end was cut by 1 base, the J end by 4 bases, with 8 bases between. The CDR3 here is CAWSDQGNQPQHF. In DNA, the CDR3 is TGTGCCTGGAGTGATCAGGGGAATCAGCCCCAGCATTTT.

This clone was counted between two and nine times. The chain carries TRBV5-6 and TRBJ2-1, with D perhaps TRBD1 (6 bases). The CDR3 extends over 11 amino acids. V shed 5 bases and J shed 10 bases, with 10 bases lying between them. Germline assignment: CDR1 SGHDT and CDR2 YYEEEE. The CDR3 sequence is CASSWDTEQFF. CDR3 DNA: TGTGCCAGCAGTTGGGACACAGAGCAGTTCTTC.

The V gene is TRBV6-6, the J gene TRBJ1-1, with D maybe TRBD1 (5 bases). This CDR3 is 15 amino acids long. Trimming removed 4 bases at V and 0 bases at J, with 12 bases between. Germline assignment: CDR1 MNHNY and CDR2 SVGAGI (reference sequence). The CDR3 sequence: CASSSQKGMNTEAFF. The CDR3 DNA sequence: TGTGCCAGCAGTTCACAGAAGGGGATGAACACTGAAGCTTTCTTT.

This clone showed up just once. The CDR3 bases are TGTGCCAGCAGTTTATCATCCAGCAATCAGCCCCAGCATTTT. Residues: CASSLSSSNQPQHF. V usage is TRBV28 and J usage is TRBJ1-5; D gene ambiguous. CDR1 MDHEN and CDR2 SYDVKM come from the germline V gene. Between the trimmed V and J ends, which lost 1 base and 1 base, there was a span of 5 bases. The CDR3 is 14 amino acids.

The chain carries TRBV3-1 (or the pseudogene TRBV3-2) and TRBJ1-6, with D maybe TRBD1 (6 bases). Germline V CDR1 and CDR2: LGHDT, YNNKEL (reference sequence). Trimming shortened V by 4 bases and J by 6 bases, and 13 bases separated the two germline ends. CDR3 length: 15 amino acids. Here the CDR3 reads CASSLGRGSNSPLHF. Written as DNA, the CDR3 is TGTGCCAGCAGCCTAGGCAGGGGCAGTAATTCACCCCTCCACTTT.

The CDR3 loop is CASSRGLAGALDTQYF. Written as DNA, the CDR3 is TGTGCCAGCAGTCGAGGACTAGCGGGAGCGTTAGATACGCAGTATTTT. The chain couples TRBV28 to TRBJ2-3; 13 positions agree with TRBD2. Germline lookup yields CDR1 MDHEN and CDR2 SYDVKM. The CDR3 has 16 residues. V gave up 5 bases and J gave up 5 bases; unmatched junction bases: 7.

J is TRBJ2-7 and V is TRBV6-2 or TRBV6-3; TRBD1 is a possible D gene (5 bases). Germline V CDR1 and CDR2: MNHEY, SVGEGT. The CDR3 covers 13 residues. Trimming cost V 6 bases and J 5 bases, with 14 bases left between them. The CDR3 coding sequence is TGTGCCAGCAGCCCCCTTACAGGAAACGAGCAGTACTTC. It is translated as CASSPLTGNEQYF.

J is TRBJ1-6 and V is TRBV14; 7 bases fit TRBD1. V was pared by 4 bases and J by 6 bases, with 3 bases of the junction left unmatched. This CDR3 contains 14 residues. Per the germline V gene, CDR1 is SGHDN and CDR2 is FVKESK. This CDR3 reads CASSRQGGNSPLHF. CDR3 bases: TGTGCCAGCAGCCGACAGGGAGGTAATTCACCCCTCCACTTT.

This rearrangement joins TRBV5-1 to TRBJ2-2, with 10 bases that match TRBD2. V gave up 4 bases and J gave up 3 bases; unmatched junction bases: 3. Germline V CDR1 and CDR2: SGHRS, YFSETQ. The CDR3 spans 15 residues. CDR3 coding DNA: TGCGCCAGCAGCGTTAGCGGGAGGTACACCGGGGAGCTGTTTTTT. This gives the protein CASSVSGRYTGELFF.

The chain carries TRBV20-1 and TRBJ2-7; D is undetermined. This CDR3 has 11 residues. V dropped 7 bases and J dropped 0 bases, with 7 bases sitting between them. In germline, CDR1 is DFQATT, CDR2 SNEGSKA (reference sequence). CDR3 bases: TGCAGTGGAGGCAGCTCCTACGAGCAGTACTTC. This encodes CSGGSSYEQYF.

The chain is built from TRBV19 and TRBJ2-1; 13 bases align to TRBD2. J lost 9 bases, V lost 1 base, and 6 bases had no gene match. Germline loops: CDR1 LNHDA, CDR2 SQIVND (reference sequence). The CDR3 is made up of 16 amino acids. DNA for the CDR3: TGTGCCAGTAGTATAGGAACTAGCGGGAGGGCCCGTGAGCAGTTCTTC. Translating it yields CASSIGTSGRAREQFF.

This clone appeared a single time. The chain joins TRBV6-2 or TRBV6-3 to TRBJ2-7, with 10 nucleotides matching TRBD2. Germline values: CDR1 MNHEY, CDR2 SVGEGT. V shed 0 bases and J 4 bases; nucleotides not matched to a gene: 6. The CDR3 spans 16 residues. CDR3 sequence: CASSYSRLAGEYEQYF. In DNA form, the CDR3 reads TGTGCCAGCAGTTACTCGAGGCTAGCGGGAGAGTACGAGCAGTACTTC.

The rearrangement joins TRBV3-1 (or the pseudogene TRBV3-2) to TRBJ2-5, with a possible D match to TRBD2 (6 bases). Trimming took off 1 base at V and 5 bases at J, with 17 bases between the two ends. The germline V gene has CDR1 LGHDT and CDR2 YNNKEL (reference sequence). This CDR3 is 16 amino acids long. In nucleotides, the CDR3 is TGTGCCAGCAGCCAAGGTCGTGGAGGGACGAAGGAGACCCAGTACTTC. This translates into CASSQGRGGTKETQYF.

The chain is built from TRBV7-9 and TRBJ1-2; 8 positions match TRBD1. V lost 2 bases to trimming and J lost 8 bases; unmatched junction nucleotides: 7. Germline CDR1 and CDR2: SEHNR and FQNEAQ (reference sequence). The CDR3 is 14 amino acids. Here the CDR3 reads CASSLNGQGPGYTF. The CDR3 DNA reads TGTGCCAGCAGCTTAAATGGACAGGGACCGGGCTACACCTTC.

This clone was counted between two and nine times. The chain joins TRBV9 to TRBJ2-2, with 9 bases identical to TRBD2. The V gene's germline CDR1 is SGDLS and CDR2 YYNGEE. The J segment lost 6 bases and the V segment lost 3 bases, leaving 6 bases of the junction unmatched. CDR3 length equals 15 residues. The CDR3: CASSGPGLASGELFF. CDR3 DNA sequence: TGTGCCAGCAGCGGACCGGGACTAGCATCCGGGGAGCTGTTTTTT. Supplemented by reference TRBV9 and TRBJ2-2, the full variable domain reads DSGVTQTPKHLITATGQRVTLRCSPRSGDLSVYWYQQSLDQGLQFLIQYYNGEERAKGNILERFSAQQFPDLHSELNLSSLELGDSALYFCASSGPGLASGELFFGEGSRLTVL.

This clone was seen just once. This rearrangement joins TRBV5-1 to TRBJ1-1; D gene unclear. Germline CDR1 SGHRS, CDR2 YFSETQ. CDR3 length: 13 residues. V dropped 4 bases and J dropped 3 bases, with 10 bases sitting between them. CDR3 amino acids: CASSALEDTEAFF. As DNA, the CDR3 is TGCGCCAGCAGCGCTCTTGAGGACACTGAAGCTTTCTTT.